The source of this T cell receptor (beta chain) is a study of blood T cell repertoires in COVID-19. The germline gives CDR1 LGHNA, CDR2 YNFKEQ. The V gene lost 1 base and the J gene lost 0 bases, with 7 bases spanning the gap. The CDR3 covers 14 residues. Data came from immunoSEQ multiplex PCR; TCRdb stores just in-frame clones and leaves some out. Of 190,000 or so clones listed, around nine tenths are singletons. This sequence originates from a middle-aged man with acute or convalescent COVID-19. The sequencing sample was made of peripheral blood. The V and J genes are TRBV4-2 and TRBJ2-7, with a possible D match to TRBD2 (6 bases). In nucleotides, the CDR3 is TGTGCCAGCAGCCAAGGGGACTTCTCCTACGAGCAGTACTTC. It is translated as CASSQGDFSYEQYF.